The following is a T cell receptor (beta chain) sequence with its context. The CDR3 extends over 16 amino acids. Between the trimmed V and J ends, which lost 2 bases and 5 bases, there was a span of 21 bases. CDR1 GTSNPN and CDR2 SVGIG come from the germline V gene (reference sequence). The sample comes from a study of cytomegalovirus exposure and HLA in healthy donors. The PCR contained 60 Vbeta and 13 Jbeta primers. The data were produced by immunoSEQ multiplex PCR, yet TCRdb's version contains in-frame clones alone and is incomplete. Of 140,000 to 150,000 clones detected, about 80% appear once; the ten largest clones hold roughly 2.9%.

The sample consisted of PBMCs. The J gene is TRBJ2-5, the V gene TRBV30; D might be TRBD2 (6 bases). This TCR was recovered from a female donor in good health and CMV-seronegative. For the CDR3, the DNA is TGTGCCTGGAGTACCTTCGTAGGGCTCCGGGGGGAGACCCAGTACTTC. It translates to CAWSTFVGLRGETQYF.